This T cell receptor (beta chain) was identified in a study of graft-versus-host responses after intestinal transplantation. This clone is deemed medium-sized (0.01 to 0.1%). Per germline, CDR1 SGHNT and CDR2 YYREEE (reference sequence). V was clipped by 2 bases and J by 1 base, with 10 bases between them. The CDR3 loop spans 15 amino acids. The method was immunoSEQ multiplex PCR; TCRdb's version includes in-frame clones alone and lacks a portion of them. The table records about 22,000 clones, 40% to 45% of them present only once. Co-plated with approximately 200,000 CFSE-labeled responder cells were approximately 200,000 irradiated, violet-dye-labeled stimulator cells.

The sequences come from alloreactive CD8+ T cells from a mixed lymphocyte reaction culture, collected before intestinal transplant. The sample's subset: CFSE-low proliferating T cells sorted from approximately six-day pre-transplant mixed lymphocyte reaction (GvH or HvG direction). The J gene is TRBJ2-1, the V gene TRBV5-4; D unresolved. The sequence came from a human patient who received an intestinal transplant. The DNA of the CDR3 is TGTGCCAGCAGCTTAGCACTACTATCCTACAATGAGCAGTTCTTC. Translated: CASSLALLSYNEQFF. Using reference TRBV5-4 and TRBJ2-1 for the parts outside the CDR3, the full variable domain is ETGVTQSPTHLIKTRGQQVTLRCSSQSGHNTVSWYQQALGQGPQFIFQYYREEENGRGNFPPRFSGLQFPNYSSELNVNALELDDSALYLCASSLALLSYNEQFFGPGTRLTVL.